These T cell receptor beta chains were read from a single sample in a study of PD-L1 blockade in urothelial cancer. Sequencing used immunoSEQ multiplex PCR; TCRdb keeps in-frame clones, though not all of them. The repertoire holds approximately 37,000 clones, approximately 82% seen once, with about 16% in the top ten. The input for sequencing was PBMCs, taken around atezolizumab (anti-PD-L1) treatment. All receptors derive from a man in his fifties or sixties with urothelial cancer. Both conserved end residues are part of each CDR3.

j_call	v_call	cdr3_aa
TRBJ2-3	TRBV6-1	CASSEWVGGGAKDTQYF
TRBJ2-1	TRBV28	CASSSRDWLTDDEQFF
TRBJ2-3	TRBV4-2	CASSPGEYQDTQYF
TRBJ1-1	TRBV30	CAWSPPPKPNTEAFF
TRBJ2-5	TRBV29-1	CSVENSSSVETQYF
TRBJ1-2	TRBV5-1	CASSLEGNGYTF
TRBJ2-1	TRBV5-5	CASSRLAGASNEQFF
TRBJ2-1	TRBV7-2	CASSRAGGPVYNEQFF
TRBJ2-7	TRBV2	CARGTSGAYEQYF
TRBJ1-2	TRBV14	CASSHPLPVGDGYTF
TRBJ1-2	TRBV7-2	CASSFATVNYGYTF
TRBJ2-7	TRBV27	CASSLNGGAGYEQYF
TRBJ1-6	TRBV18	CASSPRQGADSPLHF
TRBJ1-5	TRBV21-1	CASSKAPQGAGQPQHF
TRBJ1-1	TRBV20-1	CSARVGTEAFF
TRBJ1-2	TRBV28	CASNRQLSGYTF
TRBJ1-4	TRBV28	CASWGGEKLFF
TRBJ2-3	TRBV5-5	CASSSEPVLEADTQYF
TRBJ2-1	TRBV11-2	CASSPLAGVGDNEQFF
TRBJ2-2	TRBV19	CASRLEDTNTGELFF
TRBJ2-2	TRBV7-9	CASSADLRELFF
TRBJ2-3	TRBV14	CASSRRGRQGANTQYF
TRBJ1-6	TRBV30	CAWSVLTAGSPLHF
TRBJ1-2	TRBV4-2	CASSQGTGASAGYTF
TRBJ2-2	TRBV10-3	CAISDGDRGQNTGELFF
TRBJ2-1	TRBV4-2	CASSPLLAGAGNEQFF
TRBJ2-7	TRBV10-2	CASRSYEQYF
TRBJ2-3	TRBV4-2	CASSQAGGRGRRSGTQYF
TRBJ2-7	TRBV10-2	CASTPGGTYEQYF
TRBJ1-2	TRBV14	CASSQGTGSGGYTF
TRBJ2-7	TRBV27	CASSLTAGGPYEQYF
TRBJ1-2	TRBV2	CASSETRTVIYGYTF
TRBJ2-7	TRBV19	CASSISDSPYYEQYF
TRBJ2-1	TRBV12-5	CASGLKKDGTISMGEQFF
TRBJ1-3	TRBV6-6	CASSYTQGAAGNTIYF
TRBJ2-3	TRBV6-1	CASTPGLGGDTQYF
TRBJ2-6	TRBV7-9	CASSWQGAAAGANVLTF
TRBJ2-2	TRBV7-7	CASSPGGPGDTGELFF
TRBJ2-3	TRBV7-8	CASSLTTSGTDTQYF
TRBJ2-1	TRBV7-2	CASSSHSGRVYNEQFF
TRBJ2-3	TRBV7-9	CASSLAEAADTQYF
TRBJ2-3	TRBV12-5	CASGLATQQGPYTDTQYF
TRBJ2-1	TRBV5-5	CASSFEPDQTGTFQFF
TRBJ2-3	TRBV4-2	CASSQDYTSGGLLGSDTQYF
TRBJ2-5	TRBV5-1	CASSQQGWETQYF
TRBJ1-2	TRBV18	CASSRAGEEGYTF
TRBJ2-1	TRBV2	CASSPGQGGQFF
TRBJ2-3	TRBV2	CASSELGQGAGDTQYF
TRBJ1-4	TRBV19	CASSTGRQTSATNEKLFF
TRBJ2-4	TRBV27	CASSGQGGAKNIQYF
TRBJ1-4	TRBV18	CASSPPLGQGDEKLFF
TRBJ1-5	TRBV9	CASSVVAGSPNQPQHF
TRBJ1-2	TRBV5-1	CASSSGQGNYGYTF
TRBJ2-7	TRBV19	CASSMTIGGWIYEQYF
TRBJ1-4	TRBV19	CASKAGHLEKLFF
TRBJ2-7	TRBV28	CASSGQPGQSSYEQYF
TRBJ2-7	TRBV5-1	CASRSDTIYEQYF
TRBJ1-2	TRBV27	CASSSGTGFFGYTF
TRBJ1-4	TRBV27	CASSSGQVNEKLFF
TRBJ2-3	TRBV2	CASSENSGSFGTDTQYF